These 5 T cell receptor beta chains came from one sample sequenced in a study of T cell responses to AZD1222 COVID-19 vaccine. The method was immunoSEQ multiplex PCR; TCRdb's version includes in-frame clones alone and lacks a portion of them. The table records some 130,000 clones, 85% to 95% of them present only once. Sequenced material: peripheral blood, taken on day 0 of AZD1222 vaccination. The receptors here all came from an adult in good health.

The chain combines TRBV2 with TRBJ1-5, with 8 bases aligning to TRBD1. The CDR3 runs 14 residues. CDR1 and CDR2 from the germline V gene are SNHLY and FYNNEI. Trimming took 3 bases from V and 6 from J; bases not matched to a gene: 4. Here the CDR3 reads CASSDRGPSQPQHF. CDR3 DNA: TGTGCCAGCAGTGACAGGGGGCCTTCTCAGCCCCAGCATTTT. The entire variable domain, with the rest obtained from reference TRBV2 and TRBJ1-5, is as follows: EPEVTQTPSHQVTQMGQEVILRCVPISNHLYFYWYRQILGQKVEFLVSFYNNEISEKSEIFDDQFSVERPDGSNFTLKIRSTKLEDSAMYFCASSDRGPSQPQHFGDGTRLSIL.

The chain couples TRBV30 to TRBJ1-2; D unclear. The CDR3 totals 13 residues. The V and J ends lost 5 bases and 5 bases respectively, with 15 bases between them. CDR1 is GTSNPN and CDR2 is SVGIG in the germline V gene (reference sequence). The CDR3, as DNA: TGTGCCTGGGATGTTCTCGGTGGATATGGCTACACCTTC. This gives the protein CAWDVLGGYGYTF.

This rearrangement joins TRBV5-6 to TRBJ1-5; D call uncertain. This CDR3 has 13 amino acids. Trimming pared 2 bases from V and 1 base from J, leaving 4 bases between. Per germline, CDR1 SGHDT and CDR2 YYEEEE. The CDR3 reads CASSFGSNQPQHF. DNA of the CDR3: TGTGCCAGCAGCTTTGGCAGCAATCAGCCCCAGCATTTT. Supplemented by reference TRBV5-6 and TRBJ1-5, the full variable domain reads DAGVTQSPTHLIKTRGQQVTLRCSPKSGHDTVSWYQQALGQGPQFIFQYYEEEERQRGNFPDRFSGHQFPNYSSELNVNALLLGDSALYLCASSFGSNQPQHFGDGTRLSIL.

The genes are TRBV12-5 and TRBJ1-3, with TRBD1 as a possible D gene (6 bases). Trimming shortened V by 6 bases and J by 0 bases, and 15 bases separated the two germline ends. Germline CDR1 reads LGHNT; CDR2 reads FRNRAP. The CDR3 sequence is 16 residues long. In DNA, the CDR3 is TGTGCTAGTGGCGACGGACAGACCCTCTCTGGAAACACCATATATTTT. Its protein is CASGDGQTLSGNTIYF.

V usage is TRBV27 and J usage is TRBJ2-7, with TRBD1 identical over 7 bases. The J segment lost 2 bases and the V segment lost 6 bases, leaving 19 bases of the junction unmatched. Germline V gene data show CDR1 as MNHEY and CDR2 as SMNVEV (reference sequence). This CDR3 contains 18 residues. The CDR3 DNA reads TGTGCCAGCAGCACCGGCCCCCTGACAGGGTTATCGACCTACGAGCAGTACTTC. It is translated as CASSTGPLTGLSTYEQYF.